The clone carrying this TCR beta chain is a singleton in its sample. Authors' processing steps: Cell counts per sample came from amplifying reference gene primers. Profiling relied on immunoSEQ multiplex PCR, and the TCRdb table lists in-frame clones only, not all of them. That table gives V, J and clone size, and the DNA gave D and trimming. The sample holds about 210,000 clones, about four fifths seen once. This sample is drawn from a study of blood T cell repertoires in COVID-19. Study-level information: The United States, Italy and Spain supplied acute and convalescent COVID-19 samples. The analysed material was cDNA or gDNA that came from T cells, B-cell-depleted T cells, or PBMCs.

The sequenced sample was peripheral blood. The TCR was taken from a woman aged 40 to 50 with active or convalescent COVID-19.

CDR3 nucleotide sequence: TGTGCCAGCAGCCTTAGCGGGGGGGCTTACAATGAGCAGTTCTTC. Protein product: CASSLSGGAYNEQFF. The rearrangement links TRBV11-2 to TRBJ2-1, with 11 bases lining up with TRBD2. Germline loops: CDR1 SGHAT, CDR2 FQNNGV. V shed 5 bases and J 4 bases; nucleotides not matched to a gene: 4. This CDR3 has 15 residues.